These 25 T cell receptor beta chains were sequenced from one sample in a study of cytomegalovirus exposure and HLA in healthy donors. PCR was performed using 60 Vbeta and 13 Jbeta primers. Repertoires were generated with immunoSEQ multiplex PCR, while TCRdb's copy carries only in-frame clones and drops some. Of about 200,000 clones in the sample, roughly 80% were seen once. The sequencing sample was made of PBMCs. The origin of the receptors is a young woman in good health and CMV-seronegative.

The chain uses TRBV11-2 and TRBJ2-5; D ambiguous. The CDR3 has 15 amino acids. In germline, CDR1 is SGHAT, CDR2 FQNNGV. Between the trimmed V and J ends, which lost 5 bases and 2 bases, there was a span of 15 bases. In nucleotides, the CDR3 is TGTGCCAGCAGCCCTAGAAAGCCGAAGCAAGAGACCCAGTACTTC. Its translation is CASSPRKPKQETQYF.

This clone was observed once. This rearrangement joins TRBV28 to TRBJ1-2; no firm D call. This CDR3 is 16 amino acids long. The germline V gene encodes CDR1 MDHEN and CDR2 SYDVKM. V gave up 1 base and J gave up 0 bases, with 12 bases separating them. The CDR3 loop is CASSLSGRLANYGYTF. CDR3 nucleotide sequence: TGTGCCAGCAGTTTATCAGGTCGTTTAGCTAACTATGGCTACACCTTC.

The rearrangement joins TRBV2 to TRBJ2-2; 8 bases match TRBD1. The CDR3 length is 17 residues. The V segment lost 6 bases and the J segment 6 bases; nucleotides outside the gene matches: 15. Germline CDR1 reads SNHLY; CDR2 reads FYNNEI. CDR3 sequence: CASSLHQPTGVPGELFF. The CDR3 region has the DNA TGTGCCAGCAGCCTACACCAACCGACAGGGGTTCCCGGGGAGCTGTTTTTT.

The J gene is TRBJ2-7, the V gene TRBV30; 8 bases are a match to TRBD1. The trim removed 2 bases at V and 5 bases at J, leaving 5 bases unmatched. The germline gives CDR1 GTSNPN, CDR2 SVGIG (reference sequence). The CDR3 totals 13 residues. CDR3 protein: CAWSLQGAHEQYF. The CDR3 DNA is TGTGCCTGGAGTCTCCAGGGGGCGCACGAGCAGTACTTC.

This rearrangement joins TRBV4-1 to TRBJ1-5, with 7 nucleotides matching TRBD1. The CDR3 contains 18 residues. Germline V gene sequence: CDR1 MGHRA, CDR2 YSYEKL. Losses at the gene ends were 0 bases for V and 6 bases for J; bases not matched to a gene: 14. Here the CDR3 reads CASSQDLSDREWIQPQHF. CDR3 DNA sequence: TGCGCCAGCAGCCAAGATCTTTCAGACAGGGAGTGGATTCAGCCCCAGCATTTT.

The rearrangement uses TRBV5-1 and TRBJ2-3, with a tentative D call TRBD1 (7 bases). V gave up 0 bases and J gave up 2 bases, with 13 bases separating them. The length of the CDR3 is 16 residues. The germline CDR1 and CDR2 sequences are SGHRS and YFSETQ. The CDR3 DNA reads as TGCGCCAGCAGCTTGGGCGGGACAGCGAACACAGATACGCAGTATTTT. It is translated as CASSLGGTANTDTQYF.

The CDR3 reads CASSVGGQNTEAFF. In DNA form, the CDR3 reads TGTGCCAGCAGCGTGGGGGGGCAGAACACTGAAGCTTTCTTT. The rearrangement links TRBV9 to TRBJ1-1; the D gene is possibly TRBD1 (6 bases). This CDR3 has 14 amino acids. Germline CDR1 is SGDLS and CDR2 is YYNGEE. Trimming took off 2 bases at V and 1 base at J, with 9 bases between the two ends.

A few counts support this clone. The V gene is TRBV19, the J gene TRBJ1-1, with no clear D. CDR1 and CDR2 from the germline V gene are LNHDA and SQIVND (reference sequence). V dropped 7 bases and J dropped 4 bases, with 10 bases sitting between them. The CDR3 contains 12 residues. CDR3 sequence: CASKRTRTEAFF. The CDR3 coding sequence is TGTGCCAGTAAACGCACTCGCACTGAAGCTTTCTTT.

The CDR3 DNA sequence: TGTGCCAGCAGGGGGGACAGGGCCTACGAGCAGTACTTC. Translation: CASRGDRAYEQYF. The chain recombines TRBV28 with TRBJ2-7, with 9 bases lining up with TRBD1. Germline V gene data show CDR1 as MDHEN and CDR2 as SYDVKM. Unmatched junction bases numbered 2, after V lost 6 bases and J lost 2 bases. The CDR3 consists of 13 residues.

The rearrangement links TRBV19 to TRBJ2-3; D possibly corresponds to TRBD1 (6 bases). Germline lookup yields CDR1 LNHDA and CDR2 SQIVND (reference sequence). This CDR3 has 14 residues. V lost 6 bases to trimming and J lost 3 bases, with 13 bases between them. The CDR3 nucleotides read TGTGCCAGTAGACAGGGAAAGGGTACAGATACGCAGTATTTT. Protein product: CASRQGKGTDTQYF.

The DNA for the CDR3 is TGTGCCAGCAGCGTAGCCCCTGGACAGAATGCCTACGAGCAGTACTTC. Its translation: CASSVAPGQNAYEQYF. V and J are TRBV9 and TRBJ2-7, with D tentatively TRBD1 (6 bases). CDR1 and CDR2 (germline): SGDLS, YYNGEE. Deletions cut 0 bases from V and 2 bases from J, with 15 bases between. The CDR3 extends over 16 amino acids.

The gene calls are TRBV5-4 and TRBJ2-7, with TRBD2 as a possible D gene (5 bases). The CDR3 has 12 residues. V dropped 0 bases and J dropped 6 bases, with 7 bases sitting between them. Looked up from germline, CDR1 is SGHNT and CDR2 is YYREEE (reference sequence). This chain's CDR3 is CASSLVGAEQYV. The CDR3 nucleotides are TGTGCCAGCAGCTTGGTGGGAGCCGAGCAGTACGTC.

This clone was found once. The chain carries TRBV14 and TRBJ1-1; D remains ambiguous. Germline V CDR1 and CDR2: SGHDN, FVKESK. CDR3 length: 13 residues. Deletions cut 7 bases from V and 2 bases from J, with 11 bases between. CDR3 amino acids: CASTSGTNTEAFF. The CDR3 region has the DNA TGTGCCAGCACTTCAGGAACAAACACTGAAGCTTTCTTT.

The CDR3 protein is CASSLAQMQETQYF. The CDR3 region has the DNA TGTGCCAGCAGCTTAGCCCAAATGCAAGAGACCCAGTACTTC. V and J are TRBV7-2 and TRBJ2-5; D uncertain. Germline CDR1 and CDR2: SGHTA and FQGNSA. V was clipped by 0 bases and J by 2 bases, with 7 bases between them. The CDR3 is 14 residues long.

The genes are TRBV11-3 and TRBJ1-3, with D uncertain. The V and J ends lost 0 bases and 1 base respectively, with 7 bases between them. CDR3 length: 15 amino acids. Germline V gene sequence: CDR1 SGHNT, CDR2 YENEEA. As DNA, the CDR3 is TGTGCCAGCAGCTTAGAGTACTTTTCTGGAAACACCATATATTTT. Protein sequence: CASSLEYFSGNTIYF.

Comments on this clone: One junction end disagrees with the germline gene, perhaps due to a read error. CDR3 coding DNA: TGTTCCAGCAGTTCACAGGGCCTCCATGGCTACACCTTC. Its translation is CSSSSQGLHGYTF. The chain couples TRBV7-9 to TRBJ1-2; D may be TRBD1 (6 bases). This CDR3 is built from 13 residues. Germline loops: CDR1 SEHNR, CDR2 FQNEAQ (reference sequence).

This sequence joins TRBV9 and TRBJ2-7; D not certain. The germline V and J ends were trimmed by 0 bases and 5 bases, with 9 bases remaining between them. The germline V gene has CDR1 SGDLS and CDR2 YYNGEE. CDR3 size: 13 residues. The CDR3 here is CASSVAQWDEQYF. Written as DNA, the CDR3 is TGTGCCAGCAGCGTAGCACAGTGGGACGAGCAGTACTTC.

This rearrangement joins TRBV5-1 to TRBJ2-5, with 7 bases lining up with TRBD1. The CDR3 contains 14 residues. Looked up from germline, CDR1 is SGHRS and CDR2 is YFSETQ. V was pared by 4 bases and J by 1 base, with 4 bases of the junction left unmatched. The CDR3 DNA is TGCGCCAGCAGCCCCGGGACAGCCCAAGAGACCCAGTACTTC. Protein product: CASSPGTAQETQYF.

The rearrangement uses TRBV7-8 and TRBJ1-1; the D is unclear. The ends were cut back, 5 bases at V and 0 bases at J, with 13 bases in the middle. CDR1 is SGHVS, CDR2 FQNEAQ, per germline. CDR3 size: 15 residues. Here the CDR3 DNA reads TGTGCCAGCAGCCTTGGGCCGGGGTTGAACACTGAAGCTTTCTTT. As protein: CASSLGPGLNTEAFF.

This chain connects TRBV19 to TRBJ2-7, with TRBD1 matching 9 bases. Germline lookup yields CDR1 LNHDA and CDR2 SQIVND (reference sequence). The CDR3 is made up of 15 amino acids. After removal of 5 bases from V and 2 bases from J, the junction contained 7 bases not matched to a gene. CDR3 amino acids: CASSGGQGRAYEQYF. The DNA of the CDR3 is TGTGCCAGTAGTGGCGGACAGGGGAGGGCCTACGAGCAGTACTTC.

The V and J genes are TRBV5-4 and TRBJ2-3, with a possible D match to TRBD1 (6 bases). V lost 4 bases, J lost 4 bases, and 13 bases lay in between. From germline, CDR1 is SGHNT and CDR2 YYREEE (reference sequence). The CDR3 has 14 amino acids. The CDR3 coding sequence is TGTGCCAGCAGCGACCGGACAGCCGCAGATACGCAGTATTTT. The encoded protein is CASSDRTAADTQYF.

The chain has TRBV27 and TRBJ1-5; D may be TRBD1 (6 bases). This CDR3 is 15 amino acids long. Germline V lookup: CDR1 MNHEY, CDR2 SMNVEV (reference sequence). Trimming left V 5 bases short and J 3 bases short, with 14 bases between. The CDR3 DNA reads TGTGCCAGCAGTCCCCGAACAGGGCTCAATCAGCCCCAGCATTTT. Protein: CASSPRTGLNQPQHF.

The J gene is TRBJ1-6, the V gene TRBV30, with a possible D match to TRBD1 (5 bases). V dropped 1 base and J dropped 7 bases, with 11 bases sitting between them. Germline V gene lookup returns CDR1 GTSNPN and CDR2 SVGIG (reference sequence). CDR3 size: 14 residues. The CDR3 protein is CAWSEGVDNSPLHF. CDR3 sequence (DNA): TGTGCCTGGAGTGAAGGGGTTGACAATTCACCCCTCCACTTT. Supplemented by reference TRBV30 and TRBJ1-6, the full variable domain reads SQTIHQWPATLVQPVGSPLSLECTVEGTSNPNLYWYRQAAGRGLQLLFYSVGIGQISSEVPQNLSASRPQDRQFILSSKKLLLSDSGFYLCAWSEGVDNSPLHFGNGTRLTVT.

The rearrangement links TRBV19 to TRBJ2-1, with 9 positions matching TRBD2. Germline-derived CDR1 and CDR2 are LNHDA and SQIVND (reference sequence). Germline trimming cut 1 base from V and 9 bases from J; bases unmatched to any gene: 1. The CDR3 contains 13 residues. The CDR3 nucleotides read TGTGCCAGTAGTATAGTTAGCGGGAGTGAGCAGTTCTTC. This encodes CASSIVSGSEQFF.

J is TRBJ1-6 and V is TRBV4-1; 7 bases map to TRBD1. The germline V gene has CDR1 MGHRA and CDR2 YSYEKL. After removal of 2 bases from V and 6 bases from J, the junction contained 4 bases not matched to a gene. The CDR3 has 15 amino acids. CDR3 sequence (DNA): TGCGCCAGCAGCCAAATGGGACAGAGTAATTCACCCCTCCACTTT. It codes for CASSQMGQSNSPLHF.